This entry describes one T cell receptor beta chain. The data are from a study of blood T cell repertoires in COVID-19. Study at large: Samples representing acute and convalescent COVID-19 were sourced from the United States, Italy and Spain. T cells, B-cell-depleted T cells, or PBMCs supplied cDNA or gDNA.

Authors' processing steps: Amplification with reference gene primers provided the estimates of nucleated cell counts. The assay was immunoSEQ multiplex PCR, and TCRdb's table has in-frame clones only and misses some. Clone size and the V and J calls come from that table; the DNA yielded D and trimming. The sample contains over 150,000 clones, 80% to 90% of which appear only once. The CDR3 is 17 residues long. V lost 3 bases to trimming and J lost 4 bases, with 20 bases between them. The V gene's germline CDR1 is SGDLS and CDR2 YYNGEE. Sequenced material: peripheral blood. This chain uses TRBV9 with TRBJ1-3; a possible D gene is TRBD1 (5 bases). The clonotype was recovered from a middle-aged man with acute or convalescent COVID-19. DNA of the CDR3: TGTGCCAGCAGCGCCGGCGGGGTTGGGACCACCGGAAACACCATATATTTT. It translates to CASSAGGVGTTGNTIYF.